The 17 T cell receptor beta chains below were found in one sample sequenced in a study of CD8 T cells in ankylosing spondylitis. General study findings and limits: It appeared that ankylosing spondylitis blood was characterized by a TCR beta motif of roughly 8 highly homologous variants.

Each CDR3 protein is one row after TCRdb ran MiXCR on the 5' RACE reads. This sample carries 650,000 to 800,000 distinct CDR3 sequences, roughly 19% of them seen once, and the ten largest clones take about 19%. Their antigen targets remain unknown. The sample was blood, either unsorted or a sorted T cell fraction (not recorded which). The receptors derive from a male donor with ankylosing spondylitis.

The CDR3 is CASRSIASSYNEQFF. The DNA for the CDR3 is TGTGCCAGCAGATCCATAGCGAGTTCCTACAATGAGCAGTTCTTC. The chain carries TRBV4-2 and TRBJ2-1; TRBD2 is a possible D gene (5 bases). The V end was cut by 6 bases, the J end by 1 base, with 13 bases between. CDR1 and CDR2 (germline): LGHNA, YNFKEQ. This CDR3 has 15 residues.

This clonotype was picked up a small number of times. This sequence joins TRBV20-1 and TRBJ2-1, with 11 positions matching TRBD1. V shed 6 bases, J shed 9 bases, and the junction held 4 bases outside the gene matches. The CDR3 extends over 12 amino acids. The germline CDR1 and CDR2 sequences are DFQATT and SNEGSKA (reference sequence). CDR3 region: CSARTGGGEQFF. DNA for the CDR3: TGCAGTGCCCGGACAGGGGGCGGTGAGCAGTTCTTC.

There are a few counts of this clonotype. The V and J genes are TRBV29-1 and TRBJ1-2; TRBD1 might be the D (5 bases). The CDR3 runs 12 residues. Deletions cut 5 bases from V and 3 bases from J, with 10 bases between. The germline gives CDR1 SQVTM, CDR2 ANQGSEA. CDR3 amino acids: CSVLRGHYGYTF. CDR3 coding DNA: TGCAGCGTTTTGCGGGGACACTATGGCTACACCTTC.

This chain uses TRBV20-1 with TRBJ1-5, with unresolved D. The CDR3 loop spans 12 amino acids. V lost 1 base and J lost 11, with 12 bases in between. Per the germline V gene, CDR1 is DFQATT and CDR2 is SNEGSKA (reference sequence). This CDR3 is CSARAGIGSQHF. The CDR3, as DNA: TGCAGTGCTAGAGCTGGCATCGGGTCCCAGCATTTT.

This clonotype has only a few counts. The chain carries TRBV5-1 and TRBJ2-1, with 9 bases that match TRBD1. With V trimmed by 0 bases and J by 7 bases, 14 bases remained unmatched. This CDR3 spans 18 amino acids. In germline, CDR1 is SGHRS, CDR2 YFSETQ. This chain's CDR3 is CASSLDRGRGRRWNEQFF. For the CDR3, the DNA is TGCGCCAGCAGCTTGGACAGGGGGCGAGGGAGAAGATGGAATGAGCAGTTCTTC.

In this sample, this clonotype turned up many times. This chain uses TRBV12-3 or TRBV12-4 with TRBJ2-1, with 8 bases fitting TRBD2. The CDR3 is 16 amino acids. Germline trimming cut 3 bases from V and 5 bases from J; bases unmatched to any gene: 9. The CDR3 reads CASSFGGARLHNEQFF. In DNA, the CDR3 is TGTGCCAGCAGTTTCGGGGGGGCGAGACTCCACAATGAGCAGTTCTTC.

This clonotype was counted a few times. The chain is built from TRBV29-1 and TRBJ1-1, with D possibly being TRBD1 (6 bases). V lost 4 bases, J lost 3 bases, and 21 bases lay in between. This CDR3 spans 16 amino acids. Germline loops: CDR1 SQVTM, CDR2 ANQGSEA. CDR3 sequence (DNA): TGCAGCGTTGTGCCACGCAACAGGGAATGGCACACTGAAGCTTTCTTT. This sequence encodes CSVVPRNREWHTEAFF.

A note on this clonotype: A much bigger clone sits one base away, suggesting this may be a read error. The chain joins TRBV5-1 to TRBJ1-2; a weak D match, TRBD1 (5 bases). The CDR3 sequence is 14 residues long. The V end was cut by 4 bases, the J end by 8 bases, with 18 bases between. The germline CDR1 and CDR2 sequences are SGHRS and YFSETQ. The CDR3 region has the DNA TGCGCCAGCAGCCCCGACGGGGGGGAAATGGGCTACACCTTC. Its protein product is CASSPDGGEMGYTF.

The genes are TRBV12-3 or TRBV12-4 and TRBJ1-3; D is perhaps TRBD1 (5 bases). This CDR3 comprises 13 residues. The V end lost 3 bases, the J end lost 6 bases, and 9 bases lay between the germline ends. The CDR3 here is CASSLGGPNTIYF. CDR3 coding DNA: TGTGCCAGCAGTTTGGGGGGACCAAACACCATATATTTT.

A few counts support this clonotype. The chain joins TRBV27 to TRBJ1-5, with D unresolved. CDR1 and CDR2 (germline): MNHEY, SMNVEV (reference sequence). The CDR3 loop spans 15 amino acids. Trimming left V 3 bases short and J 0 bases short, with 9 bases between. CDR3 DNA: TGTGCCAGCAGTTTTTCCTTGGATAGCAATCAGCCCCAGCATTTT. Encoded protein: CASSFSLDSNQPQHF.

The chain has TRBV30 and TRBJ2-1; D is unclear. The CDR3 is 13 amino acids. V lost 2 bases and J 12 bases, leaving 17 bases between the germline ends. Germline assignment: CDR1 GTSNPN and CDR2 SVGIG (reference sequence). The CDR3 DNA reads as TGTGCCTGGAGTCGGTTCCAGGAAATAGGGCAGTTCTTC. It codes for CAWSRFQEIGQFF.

This clonotype was recorded many times. The chain combines TRBV29-1 with TRBJ2-3, with D uncertain. Germline lookup yields CDR1 SQVTM and CDR2 ANQGSEA. Trimming removed 3 bases from V and 0 bases from J, with 4 bases in between. The CDR3 runs 12 residues. The CDR3 loop reads CSVDLSTDTQYF. CDR3 nucleotides: TGCAGCGTTGATCTTAGCACAGATACGCAGTATTTT.

This clonotype was observed many times. The V call is TRBV5-1, the J call TRBJ2-2; TRBD1 might be the D (5 bases). CDR1 and CDR2 from the germline V gene are SGHRS and YFSETQ. V lost 6 bases and J 3 bases, leaving 12 bases between the germline ends. The CDR3 covers 14 residues. CDR3 loop: CASTGRVDTGELFF. CDR3 bases: TGCGCCAGCACCGGCAGGGTGGACACCGGGGAGCTGTTTTTT.

The V gene is TRBV11-2, the J gene TRBJ1-4; TRBD1 agrees at 7 bases. CDR1 SGHAT and CDR2 FQNNGV come from the germline V gene. The CDR3 consists of 15 residues. V was pared by 5 bases and J by 7 bases, with 10 bases of the junction left unmatched. CDR3: CASSDQGTVAEKLFF. CDR3 nucleotide sequence: TGTGCCAGCAGCGACCAAGGGACAGTCGCTGAAAAACTGTTTTTT.

V is TRBV5-1 and J is TRBJ2-7; TRBD1 or TRBD2 may be the D gene (5 bases each). CDR1 is SGHRS, CDR2 YFSETQ, per germline. V shed 0 bases and J shed 0 bases, with 13 bases lying between them. The CDR3 runs 16 residues. The CDR3 loop is CASSLDGTSYSYEQYF. In DNA form, the CDR3 reads TGCGCCAGCAGCTTGGACGGGACGTCGTACTCCTACGAGCAGTACTTC.

A few counts support this clonotype. The CDR3 DNA reads as TGTGCCAGCAGCCCCGCGGACAGATACAATGAGCAGTTCTTC. It specifies CASSPADRYNEQFF. This rearrangement joins TRBV7-8 to TRBJ2-1; possibly TRBD1 for D (6 bases). Trimming stripped 5 bases from V and 4 bases from J, with 12 bases between. There are 14 residues in the CDR3. Germline loops: CDR1 SGHVS, CDR2 FQNEAQ.

This clonotype occurred a few times. The V gene is TRBV28, the J gene TRBJ2-7, with TRBD1 matching 7 bases. Germline V gene sequence: CDR1 MDHEN, CDR2 SYDVKM. The CDR3 covers 13 residues. V gave up 6 bases and J gave up 5 bases; unmatched junction bases: 7. The CDR3 bases are TGTGCCAGCAGCCCCACAGACAGGGACGAGCAGTACTTC. Translating gives CASSPTDRDEQYF. Using reference TRBV28 and TRBJ2-7 for the parts outside the CDR3, the full variable domain is DVKVTQSSRYLVKRTGEKVFLECVQDMDHENMFWYRQDPGLGLRLIYFSYDVKMKEKGDIPEGYSVSREKKERFSLILESASTNQTSMYLCASSPTDRDEQYFGPGTRLTVT.